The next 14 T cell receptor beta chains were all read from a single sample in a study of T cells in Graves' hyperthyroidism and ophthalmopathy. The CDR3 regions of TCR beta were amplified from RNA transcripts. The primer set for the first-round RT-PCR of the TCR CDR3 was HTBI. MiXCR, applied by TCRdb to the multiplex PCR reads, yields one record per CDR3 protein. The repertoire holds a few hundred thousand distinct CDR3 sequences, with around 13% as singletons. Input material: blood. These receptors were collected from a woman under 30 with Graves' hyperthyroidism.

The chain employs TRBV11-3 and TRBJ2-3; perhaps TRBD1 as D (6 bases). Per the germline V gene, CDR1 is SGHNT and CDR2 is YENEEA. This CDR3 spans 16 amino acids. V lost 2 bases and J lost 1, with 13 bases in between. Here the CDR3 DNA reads TGTGCCAGCAGCTTATCGACAGGCCCGGGCACAGATACGCAGTATTTT. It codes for CASSLSTGPGTDTQYF. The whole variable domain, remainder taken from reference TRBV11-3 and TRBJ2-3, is EAGVVQSPRYKIIEKKQPVAFWCNPISGHNTLYWYLQNLGQGPELLIRYENEEAVDDSQLPKDRFSAERLKGVDSTLKIQPAELGDSAVYLCASSLSTGPGTDTQYFGPGTRLTVL.

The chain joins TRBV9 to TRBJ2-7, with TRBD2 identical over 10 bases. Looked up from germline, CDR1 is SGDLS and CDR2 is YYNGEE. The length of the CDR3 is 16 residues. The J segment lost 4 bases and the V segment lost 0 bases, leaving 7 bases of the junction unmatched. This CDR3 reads CASSVDSSGSGYEQYF. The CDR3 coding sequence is TGTGCCAGCAGCGTAGATTCTAGCGGGAGCGGTTACGAGCAGTACTTC. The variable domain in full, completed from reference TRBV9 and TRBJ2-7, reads DSGVTQTPKHLITATGQRVTLRCSPRSGDLSVYWYQQSLDQGLQFLIQYYNGEERAKGNILERFSAQQFPDLHSELNLSSLELGDSALYFCASSVDSSGSGYEQYFGPGTRLTVT.

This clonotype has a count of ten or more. CDR3 sequence (DNA): TGTGCCAGCAGTGGAGTTAGAAGGTCCGGGGAGCTGTTTTTT. As protein: CASSGVRRSGELFF. The V and J genes are TRBV2 and TRBJ2-2; D unclear. Germline V gives CDR1 SNHLY, CDR2 FYNNEI. Trimming took 4 bases from V and 6 from J, leaving 12 bases between them. The CDR3 runs to 14 residues.

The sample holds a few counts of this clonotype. CDR3 region: CSARDRGPNTGELFF. Written as DNA, the CDR3 is TGCAGTGCTAGAGATCGGGGGCCCAACACCGGGGAGCTGTTTTTT. The rearrangement joins TRBV20-1 to TRBJ2-2, with D perhaps matching TRBD1 or TRBD2 (6 bases each). This CDR3 contains 15 residues. The germline V gene has CDR1 DFQATT and CDR2 SNEGSKA (reference sequence). Trimming stripped 0 bases from V and 2 bases from J, with 10 bases between.

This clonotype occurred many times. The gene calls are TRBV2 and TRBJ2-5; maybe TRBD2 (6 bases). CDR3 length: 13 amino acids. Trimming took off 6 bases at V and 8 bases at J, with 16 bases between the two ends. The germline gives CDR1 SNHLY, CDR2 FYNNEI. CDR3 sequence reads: CASRMAGGETQYF. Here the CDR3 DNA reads TGTGCCAGCAGGATGGCAGGCGGGGAAACCCAGTACTTC.

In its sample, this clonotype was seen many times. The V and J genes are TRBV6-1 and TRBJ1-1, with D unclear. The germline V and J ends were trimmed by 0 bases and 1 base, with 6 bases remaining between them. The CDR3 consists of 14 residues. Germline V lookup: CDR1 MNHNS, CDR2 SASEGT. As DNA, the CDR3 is TGTGCCAGCAGTGAAGCGCGAAAGAACACTGAAGCTTTCTTT. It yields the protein CASSEARKNTEAFF.

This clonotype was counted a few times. CDR3 amino acids: CASSLEGGRVTDTQYF. CDR3 DNA: TGCGCCAGCAGCTTGGAGGGCGGGAGAGTCACAGATACGCAGTATTTT. V and J are TRBV5-1 and TRBJ2-3, with TRBD2 matching over 7 bases. CDR1 is SGHRS, CDR2 YFSETQ, per germline. The CDR3 has 16 amino acids. The V gene end was trimmed by 0 bases and the J gene end by 2 bases; junction bases not matched to a gene: 6.

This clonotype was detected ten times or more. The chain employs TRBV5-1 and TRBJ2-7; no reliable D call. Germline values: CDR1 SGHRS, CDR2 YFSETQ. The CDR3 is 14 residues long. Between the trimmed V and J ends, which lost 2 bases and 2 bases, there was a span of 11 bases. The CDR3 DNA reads TGCGCCAGCAGCTTTGAGGTGGGCCCCTACGAGCAGTACTTC. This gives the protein CASSFEVGPYEQYF.

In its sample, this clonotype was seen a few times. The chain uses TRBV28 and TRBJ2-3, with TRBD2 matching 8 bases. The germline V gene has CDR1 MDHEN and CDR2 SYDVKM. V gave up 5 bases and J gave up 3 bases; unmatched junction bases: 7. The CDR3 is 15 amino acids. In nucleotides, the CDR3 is TGTGCCAGCAGTCCGGGACTAGGTTATACAGATACGCAGTATTTT. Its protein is CASSPGLGYTDTQYF. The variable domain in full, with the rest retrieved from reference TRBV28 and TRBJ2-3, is DVKVTQSSRYLVKRTGEKVFLECVQDMDHENMFWYRQDPGLGLRLIYFSYDVKMKEKGDIPEGYSVSREKKERFSLILESASTNQTSMYLCASSPGLGYTDTQYFGPGTRLTVL.

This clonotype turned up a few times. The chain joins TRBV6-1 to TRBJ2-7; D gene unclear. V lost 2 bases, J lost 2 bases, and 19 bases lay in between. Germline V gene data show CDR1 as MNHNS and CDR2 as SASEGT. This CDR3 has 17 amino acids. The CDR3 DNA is TGTGCCAGCAGTGAAATGGAAGTGGCAGCAAACCCCTACGAGCAGTACTTC. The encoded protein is CASSEMEVAANPYEQYF.

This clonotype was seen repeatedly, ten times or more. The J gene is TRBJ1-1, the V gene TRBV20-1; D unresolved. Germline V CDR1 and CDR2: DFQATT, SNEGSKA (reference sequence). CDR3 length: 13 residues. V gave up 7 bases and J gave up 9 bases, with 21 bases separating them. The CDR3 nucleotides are TGCAGTGGAATCGCCCAAATGGTCGATAAAGCTTTCTTT. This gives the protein CSGIAQMVDKAFF.

The CDR3: CASSFMGGNEKLFF. In DNA, the CDR3 is TGTGCCAGCAGTTTCATGGGGGGGAATGAAAAACTGTTTTTT. V usage is TRBV27 and J usage is TRBJ1-4; D is perhaps TRBD1 (5 bases). There are 14 residues in the CDR3. Trimming cost V 3 bases and J 5 bases, with 10 bases left between them. From germline, CDR1 is MNHEY and CDR2 SMNVEV (reference sequence).

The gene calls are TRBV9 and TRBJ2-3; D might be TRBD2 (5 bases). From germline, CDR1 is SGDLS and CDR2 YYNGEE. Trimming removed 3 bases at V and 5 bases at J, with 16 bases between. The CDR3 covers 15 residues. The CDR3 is CASSARSVGKDTQYF. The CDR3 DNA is TGTGCCAGCAGCGCAAGATCGGTCGGGAAAGATACGCAGTATTTT.

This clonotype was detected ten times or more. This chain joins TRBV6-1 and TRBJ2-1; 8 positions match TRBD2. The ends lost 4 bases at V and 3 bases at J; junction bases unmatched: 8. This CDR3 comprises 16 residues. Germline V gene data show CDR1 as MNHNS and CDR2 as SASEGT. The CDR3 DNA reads TGTGCCAGCAGTGGGACACTAGCGGAAGGCTACAATGAGCAGTTCTTC. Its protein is CASSGTLAEGYNEQFF.